Following are 3 T cell receptor beta chains from one sample sequenced in a study of T cell changes during pregnancy in multiple sclerosis. Profiled with immunoSEQ multiplex PCR; TCRdb holds only in-frame clones, not every one. This sample has 84,000 or so clones, with 94% found just once. Here the sequenced sample was peripheral blood, taken in the third trimester of pregnancy. These receptor sequences come from a female donor with multiple sclerosis, enrolled in a pregnancy study.

A single count supports this clone. V and J are TRBV19 and TRBJ1-1; 7 nucleotides line up with TRBD1. The CDR3 consists of 15 residues. V lost 4 bases, J lost 5 bases, and 10 bases stayed unmatched. The V gene's germline CDR1 is LNHDA and CDR2 SQIVND (reference sequence). CDR3 region: CASSKGQTFGTEAFF. The CDR3, as DNA: TGTGCCAGTAGTAAGGGACAGACATTCGGGACTGAAGCTTTCTTT.

The chain uses TRBV5-1 and TRBJ2-1; 10 nucleotides agree with TRBD2. The length of the CDR3 is 17 residues. The junction had 4 bases not matched to a gene; V was cut back by 0 bases and J by 1 base. Germline values: CDR1 SGHRS, CDR2 YFSETQ. The CDR3 sequence is CASSLVASGGSYNEQFF. CDR3 coding DNA: TGCGCCAGCAGCTTGGTCGCTAGCGGGGGATCCTACAATGAGCAGTTCTTC.

The chain employs TRBV7-9 and TRBJ2-3; 9 bases align to TRBD2. Germline assignment: CDR1 SEHNR and CDR2 FQNEAQ (reference sequence). Losses at the gene ends were 1 base for V and 2 bases for J; bases not matched to a gene: 4. This CDR3 comprises 16 residues. The CDR3 protein is CASSLDSGGYTDTQYF. In DNA, the CDR3 is TGTGCCAGCAGCTTAGATAGCGGGGGCTACACAGATACGCAGTATTTT.